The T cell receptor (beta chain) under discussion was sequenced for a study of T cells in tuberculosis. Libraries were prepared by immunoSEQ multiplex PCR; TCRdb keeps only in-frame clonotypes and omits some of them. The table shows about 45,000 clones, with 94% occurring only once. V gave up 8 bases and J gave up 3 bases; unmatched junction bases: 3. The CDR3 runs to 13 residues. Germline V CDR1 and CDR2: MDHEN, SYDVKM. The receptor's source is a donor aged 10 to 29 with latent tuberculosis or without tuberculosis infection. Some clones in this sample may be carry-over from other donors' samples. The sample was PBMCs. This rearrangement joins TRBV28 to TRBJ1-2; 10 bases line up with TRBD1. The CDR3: CASRTGGYYGYTF. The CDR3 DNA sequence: TGTGCCAGCCGGACAGGGGGATACTATGGCTACACCTTC.